This TCR beta chain is drawn from a study of cytomegalovirus exposure and HLA in healthy donors. About the study: An analysis done earlier identified about 100 million unique TCR beta sequences from 200 million or so T cells.

As to this clone: The antigen is unknown. The sample contains more than one DNA sequence encoding this CDR3.

Whole-study findings and limits: Exclusion as indistinguishable affected some V segments, including TRBV6-2 and TRBV6-3. Per a later analysis, HLA-associated TCR beta chains showed more clonal expansion than other, equally common TCR beta chains.

Primers: 60 Vbeta forward and 13 Jbeta reverse. TCRdb keeps only in-frame clones here, not all; method: immunoSEQ multiplex PCR. The sample lists nearly 200,000 clones, roughly 83% seen once, with about 0.37% in the top ten. The CDR3 is 14 amino acids. Germline CDR1 is KGHSH and CDR2 is LQKENI. V lost 6 bases and J 0 bases, leaving 8 bases between the germline ends. Specimen: PBMCs. The TCR was taken from a male donor in good health and CMV-seropositive. The chain recombines TRBV18 with TRBJ2-2; D unresolved. CDR3 nucleotide sequence: TGTGCCAGCTCCCAGACTGCGAACACCGGGGAGCTGTTTTTT. Its translation: CASSQTANTGELFF.